These 2 T cell receptor beta chains were all obtained from the same sample, sequenced in a study of PD-1 blockade in mismatch repair-deficient tumors listed by TCRdb under 2017. Library preparation was by the immunoSEQ multiplex PCR assay. As stored in TCRdb, this immuneACCESS dataset retains in-frame rearrangements with V and J assigned. A fraction of the clones does not appear; measured against another copy, unresolved V genes explain less than half of the discrepancy, and the remainder lacks a known reason. The sample table contains around 120,000 clones; only one count was recorded for 70% to 90% of them. The ten biggest clones cover roughly 14% of the sample. Material: peripheral blood, obtained 44 weeks after starting pembrolizumab. The receptors derive from an adult with mismatch repair-deficient cancer.

The J gene is TRBJ1-1, the V gene TRBV7-8; weak D call: TRBD1 (6 bases). This CDR3 comprises 15 residues. Between the trimmed V and J ends, which lost 0 bases and 1 base, there was a span of 9 bases. Germline assignment: CDR1 SGHVS and CDR2 FQNEAQ. The CDR3 region is CASSLARGANTEAFF. CDR3 in DNA: TGTGCCAGCAGCTTAGCGCGGGGGGCGAACACTGAAGCTTTCTTT.

V usage is TRBV4-1 and J usage is TRBJ2-5; D unresolved. The CDR3 totals 16 residues. Germline-derived CDR1 and CDR2 are MGHRA and YSYEKL. V shed 2 bases and J shed 0 bases, with 13 bases lying between them. In DNA, the CDR3 is TGCGCCAGCAGCCAACAGCTTGATTCGTACCAAGAGACCCAGTACTTC. Protein sequence: CASSQQLDSYQETQYF.